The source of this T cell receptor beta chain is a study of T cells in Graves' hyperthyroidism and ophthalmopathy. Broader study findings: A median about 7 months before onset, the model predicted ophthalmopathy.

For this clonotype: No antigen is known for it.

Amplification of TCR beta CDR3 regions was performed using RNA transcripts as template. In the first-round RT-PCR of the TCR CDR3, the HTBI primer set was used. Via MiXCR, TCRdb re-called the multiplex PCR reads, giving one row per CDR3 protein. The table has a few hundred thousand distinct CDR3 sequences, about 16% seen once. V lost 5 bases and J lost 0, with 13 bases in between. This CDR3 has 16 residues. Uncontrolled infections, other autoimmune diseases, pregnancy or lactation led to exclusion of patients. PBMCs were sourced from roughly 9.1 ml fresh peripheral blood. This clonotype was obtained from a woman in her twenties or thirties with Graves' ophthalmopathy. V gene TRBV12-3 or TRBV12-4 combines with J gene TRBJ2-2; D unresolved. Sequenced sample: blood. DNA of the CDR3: TGTGCCAGCAGTCCCCACCTTAGAGCGAACACCGGGGAGCTGTTTTTT. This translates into CASSPHLRANTGELFF.